The text below deals with one TCR beta chain. Its antigen is currently not known. Per-base quality was not reported, and no clone a single base away is much larger than it. The donors belonged to the validation cohort of over a hundred subjects, which was separate from the approximately 610-subject first cohort. These data belong to a study of cytomegalovirus exposure and HLA in healthy donors listed by TCRdb under 2017. At the level of the whole study: According to a later analysis, the 120 or so validation repertoires were produced on the same platform as the approximately 600 repertoires of the first cohort. Along with the approximately 700-subject first cohort, a separate validation cohort of about 110 different subjects was used. High-throughput TCR immunosequencing, statistical association of individual TCRs with disease status, and machine learning were combined to predict cytomegalovirus infection status. The study aimed to test whether signatures of past pathogen exposure could be identified by cataloging public T cell receptors. Findings and caveats that apply to the study as a whole: Cytomegalovirus status was reported to be diagnosed by the classifier with high specificity and sensitivity in both the original and validation cohorts. In vitro tests confirmed that a few of the cytomegalovirus-associated TCR beta chains recognize cytomegalovirus antigens. Most TCR sequences were observed very rarely across donors, whereas some public TCRs were present in many individuals. In a later analysis, TCRs clustered in the first cohort were found to also tend to co-occur in the roughly 130 validation repertoires, with 94% of cluster scores above 0. The authors suggested that the approach could potentially be extended to other disease states and immunological phenotypes. A total of 150 or so TCR beta chains were listed by the study as associated with cytomegalovirus. A later analysis lacked HLA typing for the validation cohort, so it scored co-occurrence in that cohort across all 120 or so repertoires.

Library creation used the immunoSEQ multiplex PCR assay. Per the authors' processing: A statistical classification framework was developed to diagnose cytomegalovirus status using the catalog of TCR beta chain sequences. TCRdb took over this immuneACCESS table, retaining in-frame rearrangements with V and J assigned. Such tables are incomplete; in checked studies, under half of the missing clones stem from an unresolved V gene, and the remainder is unexplained. D and trimming were read from the DNA, whereas the V and J calls and clone size are those reported in that table. The sample table shows some 150,000 clones, and roughly 89% are seen once. The ten top clones hold around 9% of the sample. The germline V gene sets CDR1 to SGDLS and CDR2 to YYNGEE. V trim: 1 base; J trim: 6 bases; unmatched bases: 10. There are 16 amino acids in the CDR3, from cysteine to phenylalanine inclusive. Kept here is only the CDR3 DNA, which spans 48 bases and is read in frame from base 1.

The source material was PBMCs. This chain joins TRBV9 to TRBJ2-5, with TRBD2 matching 9 junction bases. The origin of this receptor is a woman under 30 in good health and CMV-seropositive. CDR3 protein: CASSVSAAGGLKTQYF. The nucleotides are TGTGCCAGCAGCGTATCAGCAGCGGGGGGCTTGAAGACCCAGTACTTC.